The sample holds a few counts of the clone carrying this TCR beta chain. The data derive from a study of control samples from healthy donors and cancer patients. Germline CDR1 reads SEHNR; CDR2 reads FQNEAQ (reference sequence). This CDR3 is built from 16 residues. Trimming took 4 bases from V and 6 from J; bases not matched to a gene: 8. Sequenced by immunoSEQ multiplex PCR; TCRdb stores in-frame clones only, minus some. Here the sample spans around 100,000 clones, about 91% being singletons. The sequenced sample consisted of blood. The receptor was isolated from a man aged 30-40 years in good health. The chain carries TRBV7-9 and TRBJ1-6; 8 bases are a match to TRBD1. The CDR3 sequence: CASSSQRQGRNSPLHF. CDR3 bases: TGTGCCAGCAGCTCCCAGAGACAGGGGCGTAATTCACCCCTCCACTTT.